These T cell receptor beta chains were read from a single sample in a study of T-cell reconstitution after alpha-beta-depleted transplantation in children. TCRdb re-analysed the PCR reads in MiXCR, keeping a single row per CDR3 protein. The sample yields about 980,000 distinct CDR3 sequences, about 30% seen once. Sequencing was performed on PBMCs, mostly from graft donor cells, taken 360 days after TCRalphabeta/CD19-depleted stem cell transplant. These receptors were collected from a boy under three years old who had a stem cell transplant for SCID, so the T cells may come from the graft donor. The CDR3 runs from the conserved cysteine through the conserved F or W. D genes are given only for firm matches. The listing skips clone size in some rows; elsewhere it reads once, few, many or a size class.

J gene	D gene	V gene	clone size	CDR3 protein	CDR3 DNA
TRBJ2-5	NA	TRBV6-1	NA	CASSTRGRSIETQYF	TGTGCCAGCAGTACGCGGGGACGGTCTATAGAGACCCAGTACTTC
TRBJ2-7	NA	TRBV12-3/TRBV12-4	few	CASSLGITYEQYF	TGTGCCAGCAGTTTGGGGATTACCTACGAGCAGTACTTC
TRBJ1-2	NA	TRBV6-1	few	CASSPDRRAANYGYTF	TGTGCCAGCAGCCCGGACAGACGGGCGGCTAACTATGGCTACACCTTC
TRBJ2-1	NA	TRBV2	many	CASSVEGPPYNEQFF	TGTGCCAGCAGTGTGGAGGGTCCTCCCTACAATGAGCAGTTCTTC
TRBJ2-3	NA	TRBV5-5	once	CASILTETPRGSDTQYF	TGTGCCAGCATTTTGACTGAGACCCCCCGAGGATCCGATACGCAGTATTTT
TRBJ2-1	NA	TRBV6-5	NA	CASSYSTGRAKEFF	TGTGCCAGCAGTTACTCGACCGGGCGAGCAAAGGAGTTCTTC
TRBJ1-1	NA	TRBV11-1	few	CASSLMWGSEAFF	TGTGCCAGCAGCTTGATGTGGGGTTCTGAAGCTTTCTTT
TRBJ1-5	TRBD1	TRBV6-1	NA	CASNHPGTDNQPQHF	TGTGCCAGCAATCATCCCGGGACAGATAATCAGCCCCAGCATTTT
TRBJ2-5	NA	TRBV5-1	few	CASSTGLLWKGGDETQYF	TGCGCCAGCAGCACGGGACTGCTTTGGAAAGGGGGCGACGAGACCCAGTACTTC
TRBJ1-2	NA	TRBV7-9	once	CASSPMTAYGYTF	TGTGCCAGCAGCCCGATGACAGCCTATGGCTACACCTTC
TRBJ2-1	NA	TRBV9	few	CASSLGGEPYNEQFF	TGTGCCAGCAGCCTAGGGGGGGAACCATACAATGAGCAGTTCTTC
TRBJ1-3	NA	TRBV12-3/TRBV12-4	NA	CASSFAESGNTIYF	TGTGCCAGCAGTTTTGCCGAGTCGGGAAACACCATATATTTT
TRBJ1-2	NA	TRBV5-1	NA	CAPRGGYIYGYTF	TGCGCCCCCCGCGGGGGGTACATCTATGGCTACACCTTC
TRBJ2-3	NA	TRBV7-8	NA	CASSTSGGRDTQYF	TGTGCCAGCAGCACCTCCGGGGGCAGGGATACGCAGTATTTT